This TCR beta chain stems from a study of T cells in Graves' hyperthyroidism and ophthalmopathy. Study overall: Initial diagnosis, before any treatment, was when peripheral blood was collected.

Patients were excluded because of uncontrolled infection, other autoimmune disease, pregnancy or lactation. It was RNA transcripts that yielded the amplified TCR beta CDR3 regions. The HTBI primer set drove a first-round RT-PCR of the TCR CDR3. TCRdb passed the multiplex PCR reads through MiXCR, listing each CDR3 protein once. The sample records approximately 300,000 distinct CDR3 sequences, more than 15% being singletons. With respect to this clonotype: What it recognizes is unknown.

This CDR3 has 16 amino acids. Germline V gives CDR1 SGDLS, CDR2 YYNGEE. The J segment lost 1 base and the V segment lost 0 bases, leaving 5 bases of the junction unmatched. Study conclusions and caveats: Blood held most thyroid clonotypes expanded above 0.001 frequency.

The clonotype originates from a woman aged 55-75 years with Graves' ophthalmopathy. This sequence joins TRBV9 and TRBJ2-5, with 8 bases identical to TRBD2. Material: blood. CDR3 nucleotide sequence: TGTGCCAGCAGCGTAGGCACTAGCGGCACCCAAGAGACCCAGTACTTC. It is translated as CASSVGTSGTQETQYF.